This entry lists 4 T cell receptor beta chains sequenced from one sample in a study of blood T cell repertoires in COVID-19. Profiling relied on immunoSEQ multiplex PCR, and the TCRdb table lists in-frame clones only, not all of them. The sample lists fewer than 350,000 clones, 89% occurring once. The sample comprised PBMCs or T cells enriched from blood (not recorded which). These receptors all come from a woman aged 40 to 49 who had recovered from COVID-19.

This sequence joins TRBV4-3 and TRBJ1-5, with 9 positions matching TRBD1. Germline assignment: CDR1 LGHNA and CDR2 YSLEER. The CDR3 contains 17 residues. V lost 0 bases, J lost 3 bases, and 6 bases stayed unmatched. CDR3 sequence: CASSQDWGQGLNQPQHF. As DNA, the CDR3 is TGCGCCAGCAGCCAAGACTGGGGACAGGGTCTCAATCAGCCCCAGCATTTT.

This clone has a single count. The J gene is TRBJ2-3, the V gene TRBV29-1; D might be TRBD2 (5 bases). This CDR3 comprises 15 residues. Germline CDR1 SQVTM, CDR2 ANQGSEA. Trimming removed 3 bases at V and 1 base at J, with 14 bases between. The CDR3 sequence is CSVDGGRGGTDTQYF. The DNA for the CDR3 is TGCAGCGTTGACGGTGGGAGAGGTGGCACAGATACGCAGTATTTT.

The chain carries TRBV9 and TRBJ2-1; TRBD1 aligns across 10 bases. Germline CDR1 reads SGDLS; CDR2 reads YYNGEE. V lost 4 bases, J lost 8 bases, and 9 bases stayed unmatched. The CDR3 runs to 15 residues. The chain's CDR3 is CASSPRGQGLYEQFF. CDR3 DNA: TGTGCCAGCAGCCCTCGGGGACAGGGGTTATATGAGCAGTTCTTC.

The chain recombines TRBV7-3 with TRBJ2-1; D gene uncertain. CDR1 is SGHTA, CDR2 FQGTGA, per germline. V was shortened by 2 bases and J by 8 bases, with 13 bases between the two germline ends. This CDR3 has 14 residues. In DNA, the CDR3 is TGTGCCAGCAGCTTATGGGCCAAAGATGATGAGCAGTTCTTC. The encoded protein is CASSLWAKDDEQFF.